A single sample gave rise to the 29 T cell receptor beta chains below, sequenced in a study of a mutant IDH1 vaccine in newly diagnosed glioma. Libraries were prepared by immunoSEQ multiplex PCR; TCRdb keeps only in-frame clonotypes and omits some of them. This sample carries 69,000 or so clones, around nine tenths of them seen once, and the ten largest clones take approximately 2%. Their antigen targets remain unknown. The time point denotes: week 35, safety follow-up. The investigators gave 300 ug of mutant IDH1 20-mer peptide in each vaccine dose, together with topical imiquimod. Sample: PBMCs, taken from a glioma patient whose treatment included an IDH1 peptide vaccine. The receptor set was obtained from a man between 25 and 39 years old with glioma.

The rearrangement links TRBV4-2 to TRBJ1-2; D is unclear. The CDR3 covers 15 residues. Germline V CDR1 and CDR2: LGHNA, YNFKEQ. Deletions cut 0 bases from V and 3 bases from J, with 11 bases between. In DNA, the CDR3 is TGTGCCAGCAGCCAAGATGTTCGGGGTTACTATGGCTACACCTTC. Encoded protein: CASSQDVRGYYGYTF.

The chain is built from TRBV5-4 and TRBJ1-5; 7 bases fit TRBD1. Trimming cost V 4 bases and J 2 bases; bases outside gene matches: 9. Germline V gene sequence: CDR1 SGHNT, CDR2 YYREEE (reference sequence). CDR3 length equals 16 residues. The CDR3 DNA is TGTGCCAGCAGCCTACAGGGGAGGGGAGGCAATCAGCCCCAGCATTTT. As protein: CASSLQGRGGNQPQHF.

The DNA of the CDR3 is TGCGCCAGCAGCCAAGTGGCGTCACAAGAGACCCAGTACTTC. Its protein is CASSQVASQETQYF. The chain links TRBV4-3 to TRBJ2-5; no firm D call. The CDR3 has 14 residues. Germline V gene lookup returns CDR1 LGHNA and CDR2 YSLEER. Deletions cut 1 base from V and 2 bases from J, with 8 bases between.

The J gene is TRBJ2-7, the V gene TRBV7-9; either TRBD1 or TRBD2 may supply D (6 bases each). V was clipped by 1 base and J by 9 bases, with 13 bases between them. The V gene's germline CDR1 is SEHNR and CDR2 FQNEAQ (reference sequence). The CDR3 runs to 13 residues. The CDR3 coding sequence is TGTGCCAGCAGCTTAGACGGGGGCAAGGCGCAGTACTTC. Protein: CASSLDGGKAQYF.

This clone showed up just once. CDR3 nucleotide sequence: TGTGCCATTGGGACGGATGGAAACACCATATATTTT. As protein: CAIGTDGNTIYF. The chain carries TRBV10-3 and TRBJ1-3; a possible D gene is TRBD1 (5 bases). CDR3 length: 12 residues. V gave up 9 bases and J gave up 3 bases, with 9 bases separating them. Germline V CDR1 and CDR2: ENHRY, SYGVKD.

This sequence joins TRBV9 and TRBJ2-1; 8 bases match TRBD2. The length of the CDR3 is 15 residues. Germline V gene lookup returns CDR1 SGDLS and CDR2 YYNGEE. V was pared by 4 bases and J by 0 bases, with 3 bases of the junction left unmatched. CDR3 sequence: CASSPSGSSYNEQFF. Here the CDR3 DNA reads TGTGCCAGCAGCCCCAGCGGGAGCTCCTACAATGAGCAGTTCTTC.

This chain joins TRBV19 and TRBJ2-7; D may correspond to TRBD1 or TRBD2 (5 bases each). This CDR3 has 20 residues. CDR1 LNHDA and CDR2 SQIVND come from the germline V gene (reference sequence). V lost 3 bases and J lost 1, with 28 bases in between. The CDR3 DNA sequence: TGTGCCAGTAGTATTAAATTCCAGGCGACTTCCGGGACGGGTTCCTACGAGCAGTACTTC. Encoded protein: CASSIKFQATSGTGSYEQYF.

This chain uses TRBV7-9 with TRBJ2-5, with D perhaps matching TRBD1 or TRBD2 (6 bases each). The CDR3 contains 15 residues. Germline CDR1 and CDR2: SEHNR and FQNEAQ (reference sequence). Trimming removed 1 base at V and 1 base at J, with 10 bases between. The CDR3 sequence: CASSLVPGAQETQYF. CDR3 in DNA: TGTGCCAGCAGCTTAGTTCCGGGGGCCCAAGAGACCCAGTACTTC. Based on the CDR3 plus reference TRBV7-9 and TRBJ2-5, the full variable domain is DTGVSQNPRHKITKRGQNVTFRCDPISEHNRLYWYRQTLGQGPEFLTYFQNEAQLEKSRLLSDRFSAERPKGSFSTLEIQRTEQGDSAMYLCASSLVPGAQETQYFGPGTRLLVL.

The rearrangement uses TRBV4-3 and TRBJ2-2; D gene unclear. The germline V gene has CDR1 LGHNA and CDR2 YSLEER. CDR3 length: 15 amino acids. With 2 bases removed from V and 6 bases from J, the gap between germline ends came to 13 bases. CDR3 region: CASSQTTSLAGELFF. CDR3 nucleotides: TGCGCCAGCAGCCAAACAACCTCATTAGCCGGGGAGCTGTTTTTT.

The chain employs TRBV7-2 and TRBJ2-1, with D possibly matching TRBD2 (6 bases). This CDR3 comprises 16 residues. Germline V lookup: CDR1 SGHTA, CDR2 FQGNSA. Trimming took off 2 bases at V and 4 bases at J, with 15 bases between the two ends. For the CDR3, the DNA is TGTGCCAGCAGCTTATCCCCCGGGAGCCTTTACAATGAGCAGTTCTTC. It specifies CASSLSPGSLYNEQFF.

Comment on this clone: In the same sample, other DNA sequences code for this CDR3. The chain joins TRBV9 to TRBJ2-7; D is perhaps TRBD1 or TRBD2 (5 bases each). The CDR3 has 14 residues. V was shortened by 0 bases and J by 2 bases, with 9 bases between the two germline ends. Germline lookup yields CDR1 SGDLS and CDR2 YYNGEE. This CDR3 is CASSVGGGTYEQYF. The CDR3 DNA reads as TGTGCCAGCAGCGTAGGTGGGGGAACCTACGAGCAGTACTTC.

This sequence joins TRBV15 and TRBJ1-5, with a possible D match to TRBD1 (5 bases). V was trimmed by 0 bases and J by 7 bases, leaving 13 bases between them. Germline assignment: CDR1 LNHNV and CDR2 YYDKDF (reference sequence). This CDR3 spans 15 amino acids. The CDR3 spells CATSRDLGGWQPQHF. In DNA form, the CDR3 reads TGTGCCACCAGCAGAGATTTGGGGGGTTGGCAGCCCCAGCATTTT. The full variable domain, in which reference TRBV15 and TRBJ1-5 provide the parts outside the CDR3, is DAMVIQNPRYQVTQFGKPVTLSCSQTLNHNVMYWYQQKSSQAPKLLFHYYDKDFNNEADTPDNFQSRRPNTSFCFLDIRSPGLGDTAMYLCATSRDLGGWQPQHFGDGTRLSIL.

The genes are TRBV11-2 and TRBJ1-4, with unresolved D. This CDR3 region has 14 residues. V was pared by 5 bases and J by 7 bases, with 14 bases between. Germline V gene data show CDR1 as SGHAT and CDR2 as FQNNGV. CDR3: CASSTRIRVEKLFF. In DNA form, the CDR3 reads TGTGCCAGCAGCACCCGGATCCGGGTTGAAAAACTGTTTTTT.

The chain recombines TRBV7-9 with TRBJ2-4, with 8 nucleotides matching TRBD1. CDR1 is SEHNR and CDR2 is FQNEAQ in the germline V gene (reference sequence). The junction had 7 bases not matched to a gene; V was cut back by 4 bases and J by 5 bases. The CDR3 spans 15 residues. The CDR3: CASSSYQGAQNIQYF. The CDR3, as DNA: TGTGCCAGCAGCTCGTATCAGGGGGCTCAAAACATTCAGTACTTC.

The chain has TRBV30 and TRBJ2-2; TRBD2 might be the D (5 bases). This CDR3 is built from 13 residues. Germline CDR1 reads GTSNPN; CDR2 reads SVGIG (reference sequence). The V end lost 3 bases, the J end lost 5 bases, and 10 bases lay between the germline ends. The CDR3 here is CAWRVSGTGELFF. The CDR3 bases are TGTGCCTGGAGGGTCTCGGGAACCGGGGAGCTGTTTTTT.

The genes are TRBV28 and TRBJ1-4; 7 bases map to TRBD1. This CDR3 comprises 15 residues. The germline gives CDR1 MDHEN, CDR2 SYDVKM. J gave up 5 bases and V 6 bases, and 9 bases lay outside the gene matches. CDR3 nucleotides: TGTGCCAGCAGCCCGGGACAGACCAAAAATGAAAAACTGTTTTTT. Its protein is CASSPGQTKNEKLFF.

The chain has TRBV10-3 and TRBJ2-7; TRBD1 matches at 7 bases. CDR1 ENHRY and CDR2 SYGVKD come from the germline V gene. The V and J ends lost 6 bases and 2 bases, in that order; junction bases with no gene match: 4. This CDR3 contains 13 residues. The CDR3 sequence: CAIRTGTAYEQYF. The CDR3 DNA reads TGTGCCATCAGGACCGGGACAGCCTACGAGCAGTACTTC.

This clone has a single count. The genes are TRBV30 and TRBJ1-6; D call uncertain. V was clipped by 0 bases and J by 7 bases, with 7 bases between them. The germline gives CDR1 GTSNPN, CDR2 SVGIG (reference sequence). CDR3 length: 13 residues. The CDR3 coding sequence is TGTGCCTGGAGTGTACTAGACAATTCACCCCTCCACTTT. Translating gives CAWSVLDNSPLHF.

The chain has TRBV6-1 and TRBJ2-2; no clear D. The CDR3 covers 13 residues. Deletions cut 0 bases from V and 11 bases from J, with 10 bases between. Per germline, CDR1 MNHNS and CDR2 SASEGT. The CDR3 coding sequence is TGTGCCAGCAGTGAAGCGCGGACGCTCGAGCTGTTTTTT. Its protein product is CASSEARTLELFF.

The CDR3 bases are TGTGCCAGCAGTTACTCAGGCAGGGCCCCCGGGGAGCTGTTTTTT. This sequence encodes CASSYSGRAPGELFF. This chain uses TRBV6-5 with TRBJ2-2, with a possible D match to TRBD1 (5 bases). Per germline, CDR1 MNHEY and CDR2 SVGAGI. The V end lost 0 bases, the J end lost 6 bases, and 11 bases lay between the germline ends. The CDR3 length is 15 residues.

This chain joins TRBV5-4 and TRBJ2-5, with TRBD2 matching 8 bases. Trimming cost V 4 bases and J 4 bases; bases outside gene matches: 9. Germline V gene sequence: CDR1 SGHNT, CDR2 YYREEE (reference sequence). The CDR3 is made up of 15 amino acids. The CDR3 region is CASSRRGREAETQYF. CDR3 nucleotides: TGTGCCAGCAGCCGGCGCGGGCGGGAGGCAGAGACCCAGTACTTC.

CDR3: CASSLAGGRYEQYF. CDR3 nucleotides: TGTGCCAGCAGCTTAGCGGGGGGGCGATACGAGCAGTACTTC. The chain combines TRBV7-2 with TRBJ2-7, with TRBD2 as a possible D gene (7 bases). Germline V gene data show CDR1 as SGHTA and CDR2 as FQGNSA. V was shortened by 0 bases and J by 4 bases, with 10 bases between the two germline ends. The CDR3 spans 14 residues.

The rearrangement joins TRBV5-1 to TRBJ2-2; a possible D gene is TRBD2 (5 bases). This CDR3 region has 17 residues. Germline V gene sequence: CDR1 SGHRS, CDR2 YFSETQ. The V end was cut by 3 bases, the J end by 0 bases, with 15 bases between. CDR3 region: CASSSRRAVANTGELFF. Written as DNA, the CDR3 is TGCGCCAGCAGCTCTAGGAGAGCGGTCGCGAACACCGGGGAGCTGTTTTTT.

The chain is built from TRBV19 and TRBJ2-5, with D tentatively TRBD2 (6 bases). V was shortened by 8 bases and J by 5 bases, with 15 bases between the two germline ends. The CDR3 covers 13 residues. CDR1 and CDR2 from the germline V gene are LNHDA and SQIVND (reference sequence). The chain's CDR3 is CASSWGLWETQYF. CDR3 DNA: TGTGCCAGTTCTTGGGGACTCTGGGAGACCCAGTACTTC.

The chain has TRBV28 and TRBJ2-2; D unresolved. CDR1 MDHEN and CDR2 SYDVKM come from the germline V gene. Trimming pared 6 bases from V and 5 bases from J, leaving 10 bases between. The CDR3 sequence is 13 residues long. The CDR3 spells CASSSRQTGELFF. The CDR3 coding sequence is TGTGCCAGCAGCTCCCGGCAGACCGGGGAGCTGTTTTTT.

The V gene is TRBV6-7, the J gene TRBJ2-7; D possibly corresponds to TRBD1 (6 bases). TRBV6-7 is labeled an ORF, and its function is uncertain. The CDR3 length is 15 residues. V was pared by 6 bases and J by 2 bases, with 17 bases between. The CDR3 loop is CASSDFRDTAYEQYF. The CDR3 region has the DNA TGTGCCAGCAGCGACTTCCGGGACACCGCCTACGAGCAGTACTTC.

This chain joins TRBV6-5 and TRBJ2-7; D may correspond to TRBD1 or TRBD2 (5 bases each). Germline CDR1 MNHEY, CDR2 SVGAGI. There are 13 residues in the CDR3. V was trimmed by 8 bases and J by 5 bases, leaving 16 bases between them. Here the CDR3 reads CASRIPWGNEQYF. In DNA form, the CDR3 reads TGTGCCAGCCGGATACCTTGGGGGAACGAGCAGTACTTC.

The V gene is TRBV7-9, the J gene TRBJ2-5; 7 bases map to TRBD1. The CDR3 loop spans 13 amino acids. Germline-derived CDR1 and CDR2 are SEHNR and FQNEAQ (reference sequence). The ends lost 5 bases at V and 4 bases at J; junction bases unmatched: 4. CDR3 sequence: CASSQDRRETQYF. As DNA, the CDR3 is TGTGCCAGCAGCCAGGACAGGAGAGAGACCCAGTACTTC.

This clone appeared once. The chain links TRBV28 to TRBJ2-7, with TRBD2 matching 8 bases. CDR1 is MDHEN and CDR2 is SYDVKM in the germline V gene. J lost 5 bases, V lost 6 bases, and 9 bases had no gene match. The CDR3 has 14 amino acids. Here the CDR3 DNA reads TGTGCCAGCAGCCTATCCGGGACTAGTCACGAGCAGTACTTC. Translating gives CASSLSGTSHEQYF.